This T cell receptor (beta chain) was documented in a study of CD8 T cells in ankylosing spondylitis. Study observations and caveats: Seven or eight highly homologous variants made up a TCR beta motif, and this motif appeared characteristic of ankylosing spondylitis blood. Disease-linked clones, CD8+, were relatively rare in peripheral blood.

A few counts support this clonotype. Its antigen is undetermined. Germline V gives CDR1 SEHNR, CDR2 FQNEAQ (reference sequence). The CDR3 extends over 15 amino acids. Trimming stripped 6 bases from V and 2 bases from J, with 15 bases between. Making the TCR beta libraries involved quantitative 5'-RACE with molecular barcodes. One entry per CDR3 protein results from TCRdb running MiXCR on the 5' RACE reads. The sample contains approximately 540,000 distinct CDR3 sequences, about 13% of which appear only once. The rearrangement joins TRBV7-9 to TRBJ2-3; perhaps D is TRBD1 or TRBD2 (5 bases each). The origin of this receptor is a male donor with ankylosing spondylitis. The sequencing sample was made of blood, either unsorted or a sorted T cell fraction (not recorded which). CDR3 DNA sequence: TGTGCCAGCAGTTGGGACCGGGCCTTCACAGATACGCAGTATTTT. It translates to CASSWDRAFTDTQYF.